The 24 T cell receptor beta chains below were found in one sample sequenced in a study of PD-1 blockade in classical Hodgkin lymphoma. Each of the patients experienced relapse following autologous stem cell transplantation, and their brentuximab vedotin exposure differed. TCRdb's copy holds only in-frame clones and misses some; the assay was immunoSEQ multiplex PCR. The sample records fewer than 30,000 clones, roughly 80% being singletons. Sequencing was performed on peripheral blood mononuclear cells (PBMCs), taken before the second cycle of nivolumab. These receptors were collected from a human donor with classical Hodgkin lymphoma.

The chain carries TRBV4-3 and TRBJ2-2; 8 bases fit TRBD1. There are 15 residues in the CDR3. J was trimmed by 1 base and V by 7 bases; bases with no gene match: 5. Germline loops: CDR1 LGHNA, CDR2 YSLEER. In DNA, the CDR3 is TGCGCCAGCAAACTCGGACAGGGGAACACCGGGGAGCTGTTTTTT. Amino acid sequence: CASKLGQGNTGELFF.

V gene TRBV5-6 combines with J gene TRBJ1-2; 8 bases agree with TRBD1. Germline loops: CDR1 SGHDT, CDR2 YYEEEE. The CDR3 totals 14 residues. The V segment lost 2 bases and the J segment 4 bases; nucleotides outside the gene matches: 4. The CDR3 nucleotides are TGTGCCAGCAGCTTCGGCAGGGGGCTCTATGGCTACACCTTC. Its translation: CASSFGRGLYGYTF. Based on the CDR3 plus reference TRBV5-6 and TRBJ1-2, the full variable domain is DAGVTQSPTHLIKTRGQQVTLRCSPKSGHDTVSWYQQALGQGPQFIFQYYEEEERQRGNFPDRFSGHQFPNYSSELNVNALLLGDSALYLCASSFGRGLYGYTFGSGTRLTVV.

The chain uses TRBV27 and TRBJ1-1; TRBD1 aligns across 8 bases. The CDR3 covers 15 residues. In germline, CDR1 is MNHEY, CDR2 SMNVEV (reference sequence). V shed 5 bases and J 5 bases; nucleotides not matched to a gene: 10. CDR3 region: CASSASSGGRTEAFF. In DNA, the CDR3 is TGTGCCAGCAGTGCCAGCTCAGGGGGCCGGACTGAAGCTTTCTTT.

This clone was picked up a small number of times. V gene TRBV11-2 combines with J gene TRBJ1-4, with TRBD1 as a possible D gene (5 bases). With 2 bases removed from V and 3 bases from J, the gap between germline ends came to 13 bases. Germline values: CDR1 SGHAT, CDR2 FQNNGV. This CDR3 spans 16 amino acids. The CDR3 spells CASSLWQGVPNEKLFF. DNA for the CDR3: TGTGCCAGCAGCTTATGGCAGGGTGTTCCTAATGAAAAACTGTTTTTT.

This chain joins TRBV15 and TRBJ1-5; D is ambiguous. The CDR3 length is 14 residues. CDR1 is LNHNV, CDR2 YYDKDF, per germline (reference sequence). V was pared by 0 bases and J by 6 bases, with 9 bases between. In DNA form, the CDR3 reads TGTGCCACCAGCAGAGAAACCGTAGGTCAGCCCCAGCATTTT. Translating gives CATSRETVGQPQHF.

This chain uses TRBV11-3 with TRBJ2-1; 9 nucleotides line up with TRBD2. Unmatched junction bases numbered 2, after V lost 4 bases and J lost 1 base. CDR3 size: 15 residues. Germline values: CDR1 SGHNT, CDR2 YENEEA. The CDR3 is CASSSTSGSYNEQFF. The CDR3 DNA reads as TGTGCCAGCAGCTCGACTAGCGGTTCCTACAATGAGCAGTTCTTC.

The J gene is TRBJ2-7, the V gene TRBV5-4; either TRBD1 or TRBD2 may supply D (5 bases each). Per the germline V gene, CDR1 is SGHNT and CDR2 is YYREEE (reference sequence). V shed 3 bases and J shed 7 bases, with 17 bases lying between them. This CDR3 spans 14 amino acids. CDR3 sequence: CASSSPGTATEQYF. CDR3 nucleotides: TGTGCCAGCAGCTCCCCCGGGACGGCTACGGAGCAGTACTTC. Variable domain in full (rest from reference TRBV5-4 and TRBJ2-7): ETGVTQSPTHLIKTRGQQVTLRCSSQSGHNTVSWYQQALGQGPQFIFQYYREEENGRGNFPPRFSGLQFPNYSSELNVNALELDDSALYLCASSSPGTATEQYFGPGTRLTVT.

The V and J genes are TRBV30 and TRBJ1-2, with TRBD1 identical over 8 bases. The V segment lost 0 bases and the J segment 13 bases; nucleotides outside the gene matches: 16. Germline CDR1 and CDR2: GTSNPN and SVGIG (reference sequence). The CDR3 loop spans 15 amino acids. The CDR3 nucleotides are TGTGCCTGGAGTGTACGTCGACGGCAGGGGGCGCGTATCACCTTC. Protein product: CAWSVRRRQGARITF. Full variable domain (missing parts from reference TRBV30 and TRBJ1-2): SQTIHQWPATLVQPVGSPLSLECTVEGTSNPNLYWYRQAAGRGLQLLFYSVGIGQISSEVPQNLSASRPQDRQFILSSKKLLLSDSGFYLCAWSVRRRQGARITFGSGTRLTVV.

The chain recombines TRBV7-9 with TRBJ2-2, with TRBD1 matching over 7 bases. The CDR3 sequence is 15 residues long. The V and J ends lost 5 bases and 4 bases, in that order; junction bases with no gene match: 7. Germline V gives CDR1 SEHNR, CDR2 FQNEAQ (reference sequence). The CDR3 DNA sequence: TGTGCCAGCAGCACCCGACAGGGCGGCACCGGGGAGCTGTTTTTT. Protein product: CASSTRQGGTGELFF. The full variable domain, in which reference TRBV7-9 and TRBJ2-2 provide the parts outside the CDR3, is DTGVSQNPRHKITKRGQNVTFRCDPISEHNRLYWYRQTLGQGPEFLTYFQNEAQLEKSRLLSDRFSAERPKGSFSTLEIQRTEQGDSAMYLCASSTRQGGTGELFFGEGSRLTVL.

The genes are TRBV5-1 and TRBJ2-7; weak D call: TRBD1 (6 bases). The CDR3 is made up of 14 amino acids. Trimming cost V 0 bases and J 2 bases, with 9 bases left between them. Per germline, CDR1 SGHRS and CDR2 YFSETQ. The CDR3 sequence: CASSLETGPYEQYF. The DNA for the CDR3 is TGCGCCAGCAGCTTGGAAACAGGGCCCTACGAGCAGTACTTC.

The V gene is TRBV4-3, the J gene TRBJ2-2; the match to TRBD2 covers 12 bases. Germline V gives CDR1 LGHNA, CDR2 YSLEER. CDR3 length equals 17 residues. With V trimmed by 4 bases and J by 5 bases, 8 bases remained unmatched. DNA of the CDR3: TGCGCCAGCAGCCTCCGGGCTAGCGGGAGGGTAACCGGGGAGCTGTTTTTT. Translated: CASSLRASGRVTGELFF.

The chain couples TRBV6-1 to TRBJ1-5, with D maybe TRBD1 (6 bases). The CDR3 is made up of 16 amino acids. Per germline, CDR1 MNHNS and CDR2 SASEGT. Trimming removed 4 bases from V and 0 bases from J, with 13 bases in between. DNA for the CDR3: TGTGCCAGCAGTGCCCTTACAGGGTATAGCAATCAGCCCCAGCATTTT. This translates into CASSALTGYSNQPQHF.

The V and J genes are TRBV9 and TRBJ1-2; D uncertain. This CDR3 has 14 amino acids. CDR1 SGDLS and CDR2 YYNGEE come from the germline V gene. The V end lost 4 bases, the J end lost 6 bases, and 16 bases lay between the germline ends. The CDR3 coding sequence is TGTGCCAGCAGCTCGAGCAGGAGGCTCAATGGCTACACCTTC. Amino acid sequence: CASSSSRRLNGYTF.

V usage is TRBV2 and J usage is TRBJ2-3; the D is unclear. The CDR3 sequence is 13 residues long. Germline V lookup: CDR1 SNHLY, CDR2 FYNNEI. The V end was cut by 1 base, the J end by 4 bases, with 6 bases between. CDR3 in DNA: TGTGCCAGCAGTGAAGTAGGGCCAGATACGCAGTATTTT. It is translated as CASSEVGPDTQYF.

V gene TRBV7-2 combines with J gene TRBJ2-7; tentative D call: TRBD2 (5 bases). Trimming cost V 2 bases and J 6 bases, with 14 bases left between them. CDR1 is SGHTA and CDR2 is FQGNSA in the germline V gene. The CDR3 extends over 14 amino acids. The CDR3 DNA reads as TGTGCCAGCAGCTTAAGCGGAACGGTTGGCGAGCAGTACTTC. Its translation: CASSLSGTVGEQYF.

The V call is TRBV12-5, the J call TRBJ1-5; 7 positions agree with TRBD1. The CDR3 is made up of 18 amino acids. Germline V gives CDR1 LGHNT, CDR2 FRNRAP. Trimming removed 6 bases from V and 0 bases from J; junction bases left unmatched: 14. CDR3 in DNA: TGTGCTAGTGGACGGCGGGGACAGTACACTTATAGCAATCAGCCCCAGCATTTT. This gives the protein CASGRRGQYTYSNQPQHF. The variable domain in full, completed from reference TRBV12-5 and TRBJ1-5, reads DARVTQTPRHKVTEMGQEVTMRCQPILGHNTVFWYRQTMMQGLELLAYFRNRAPLDDSGMPKDRFSAEMPDATLATLKIQPSEPRDSAVYFCASGRRGQYTYSNQPQHFGDGTRLSIL.

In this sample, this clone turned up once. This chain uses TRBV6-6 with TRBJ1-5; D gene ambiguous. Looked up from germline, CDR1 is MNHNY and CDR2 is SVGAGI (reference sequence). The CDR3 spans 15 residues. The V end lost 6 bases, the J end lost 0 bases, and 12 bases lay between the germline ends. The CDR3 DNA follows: TGTGCCAGCAGACCTCCACAGTATAGCAATCAGCCCCAGCATTTT. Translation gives CASRPPQYSNQPQHF.

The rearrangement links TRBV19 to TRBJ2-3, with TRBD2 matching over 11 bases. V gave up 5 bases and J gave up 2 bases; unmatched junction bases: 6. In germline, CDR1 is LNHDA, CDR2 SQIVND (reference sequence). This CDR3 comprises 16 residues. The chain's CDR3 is CASSPTSGSNTDTQYF. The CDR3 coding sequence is TGTGCCAGTAGTCCCACTAGCGGGAGTAACACAGATACGCAGTATTTT.

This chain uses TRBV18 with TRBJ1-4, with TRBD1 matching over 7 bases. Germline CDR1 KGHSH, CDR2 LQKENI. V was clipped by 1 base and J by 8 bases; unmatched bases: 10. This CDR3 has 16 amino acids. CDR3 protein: CASSPQFNRGREKLFF. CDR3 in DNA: TGTGCCAGCTCACCACAATTTAACAGGGGACGGGAAAAACTGTTTTTT. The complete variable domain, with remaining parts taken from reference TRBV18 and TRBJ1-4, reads NAGVMQNPRHLVRRRGQEARLRCSPMKGHSHVYWYRQLPEEGLKFMVYLQKENIIDESGMPKERFSAEFPKEGPSILRIQQVVRGDSAAYFCASSPQFNRGREKLFFGSGTQLSVL.

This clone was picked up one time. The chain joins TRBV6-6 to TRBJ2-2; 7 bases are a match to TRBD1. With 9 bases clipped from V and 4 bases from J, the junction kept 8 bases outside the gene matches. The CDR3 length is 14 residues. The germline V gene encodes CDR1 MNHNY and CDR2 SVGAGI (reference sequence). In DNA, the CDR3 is TGTGCCAGTTCGGGGACAGTGGGCACCGGGGAGCTGTTTTTT. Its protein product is CASSGTVGTGELFF.

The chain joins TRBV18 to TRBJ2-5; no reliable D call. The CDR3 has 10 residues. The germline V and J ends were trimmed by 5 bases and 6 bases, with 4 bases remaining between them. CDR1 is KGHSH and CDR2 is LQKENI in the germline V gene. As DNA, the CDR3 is TGTGCCAGCTCAAACAAGACCCAGTACTTC. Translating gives CASSNKTQYF. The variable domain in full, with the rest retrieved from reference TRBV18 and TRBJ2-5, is NAGVMQNPRHLVRRRGQEARLRCSPMKGHSHVYWYRQLPEEGLKFMVYLQKENIIDESGMPKERFSAEFPKEGPSILRIQQVVRGDSAAYFCASSNKTQYFGPGTRLLVL.

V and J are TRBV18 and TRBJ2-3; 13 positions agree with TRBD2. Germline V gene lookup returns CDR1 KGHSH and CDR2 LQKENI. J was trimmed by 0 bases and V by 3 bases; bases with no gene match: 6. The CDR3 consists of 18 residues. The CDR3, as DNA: TGTGCCAGCTCACCCGGACTAGCGGGGGTTTTAAGCACAGATACGCAGTATTTT. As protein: CASSPGLAGVLSTDTQYF.

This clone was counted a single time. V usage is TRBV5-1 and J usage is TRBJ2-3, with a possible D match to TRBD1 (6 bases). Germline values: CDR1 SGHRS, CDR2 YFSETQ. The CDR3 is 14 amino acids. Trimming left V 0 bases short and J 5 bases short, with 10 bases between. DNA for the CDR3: TGCGCCAGCAGCTTGGAAGGCAGGGGAGATACGCAGTATTTT. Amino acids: CASSLEGRGDTQYF.

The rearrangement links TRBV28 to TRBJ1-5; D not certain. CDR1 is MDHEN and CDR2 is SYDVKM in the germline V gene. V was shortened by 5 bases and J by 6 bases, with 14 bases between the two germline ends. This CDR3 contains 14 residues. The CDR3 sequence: CASSGLTGVQPQHF. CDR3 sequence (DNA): TGTGCCAGCAGTGGACTCACCGGAGTTCAGCCCCAGCATTTT.